The 10 T cell receptor beta chains listed next were all sequenced from one sample in a study of cytomegalovirus exposure and HLA in healthy donors. The PCR used 60 Vbeta and 13 Jbeta primers. Method: immunoSEQ multiplex PCR; TCRdb's copy keeps in-frame clones and lacks some. The top ten hold about 1.4% of the sample, which has about 160,000 clones, around 80% seen once. The sequenced material came from PBMCs. All receptors come from a woman aged 18-30 years in good health and CMV-seronegative.

This chain uses TRBV11-2 with TRBJ2-1; 11 bases line up with TRBD2. The V and J ends lost 4 bases and 5 bases, in that order; junction bases with no gene match: 4. Germline CDR1 is SGHAT and CDR2 is FQNNGV. This CDR3 is 15 amino acids long. The CDR3 nucleotides are TGTGCCAGCAGCTCCCTAGCGGGGGGTGACAATGAGCAGTTCTTC. This sequence encodes CASSSLAGGDNEQFF.

The rearrangement links TRBV7-9 to TRBJ1-4, with D perhaps TRBD1 (6 bases). This CDR3 spans 14 amino acids. CDR1 SEHNR and CDR2 FQNEAQ come from the germline V gene (reference sequence). V lost 0 bases and J lost 7, with 9 bases in between. CDR3: CASSLAPDSEKLFF. The CDR3 DNA sequence: TGTGCCAGCAGCTTAGCCCCGGACAGTGAAAAACTGTTTTTT.

In its sample, this clone was seen once. The chain recombines TRBV30 with TRBJ1-2; 8 bases are shared with TRBD1. CDR3 size: 17 residues. CDR1 and CDR2 from the germline V gene are GTSNPN and SVGIG (reference sequence). Trimming cost V 3 bases and J 8 bases; bases outside gene matches: 20. This chain's CDR3 is CAWSHRDRTSLHRGYTF. CDR3 nucleotide sequence: TGTGCCTGGAGCCACCGGGACAGGACATCCCTTCATAGGGGCTACACCTTC.

V and J are TRBV10-2 and TRBJ2-7; the D gene is possibly TRBD2 (5 bases). CDR1 is WSHSY, CDR2 SAAADI, per germline. V lost 6 bases and J lost 3, with 12 bases in between. The CDR3 sequence is 13 residues long. CDR3 nucleotide sequence: TGCGCCAGCAGCCCGGGATCCCGCTACGAGCAGTACTTC. This gives the protein CASSPGSRYEQYF.

This chain connects TRBV5-4 to TRBJ2-3, with 11 nucleotides matching TRBD2. The CDR3 consists of 15 residues. Germline CDR1 SGHNT, CDR2 YYREEE (reference sequence). Trimming cost V 4 bases and J 7 bases; bases outside gene matches: 8. For the CDR3, the DNA is TGTGCCAGCAGCGGGGGGCGACTAGCGGGGAATACGCAGTATTTT. Amino acid sequence: CASSGGRLAGNTQYF.

This clone was observed a single time. The V gene is TRBV7-6, the J gene TRBJ2-2; D might be TRBD1 (5 bases). Trimming removed 2 bases at V and 4 bases at J, with 11 bases between. Germline assignment: CDR1 SGHVS and CDR2 FNYEAQ. CDR3 length: 15 residues. CDR3 bases: TGTGCCAGCAGCTTAACGACAGTAGGCACCGGGGAGCTGTTTTTT. It is translated as CASSLTTVGTGELFF.

A remark on this clone: Additional DNA sequences in this sample encode the identical CDR3. The V call is TRBV7-9, the J call TRBJ2-3, with 12 bases that match TRBD2. CDR1 and CDR2 from the germline V gene are SEHNR and FQNEAQ (reference sequence). The CDR3 has 14 residues. The J segment lost 6 bases and the V segment lost 2 bases, leaving 0 bases of the junction unmatched. In DNA form, the CDR3 reads TGTGCCAGCAGCTTAACTAGCGGGGGGGATACGCAGTATTTT. Its protein is CASSLTSGGDTQYF.

The chain has TRBV30 and TRBJ2-7; tentative D call: TRBD2 (6 bases). This CDR3 comprises 15 residues. V was clipped by 1 base and J by 2 bases, with 15 bases between them. The germline V gene encodes CDR1 GTSNPN and CDR2 SVGIG (reference sequence). Written as DNA, the CDR3 is TGTGCCTGGAGTGGACATGGAGGGACTCCCTACGAGCAGTACTTC. Its translation is CAWSGHGGTPYEQYF.

This clone has a handful of counts. This rearrangement joins TRBV2 to TRBJ1-3, with a weak D call TRBD1 (5 bases). Germline V gives CDR1 SNHLY, CDR2 FYNNEI. V was clipped by 4 bases and J by 2 bases, with 9 bases between them. The length of the CDR3 is 14 residues. The CDR3 region has the DNA TGTGCCAGCAGTGTCCAGGGCCCTGGAAACACCATATATTTT. It encodes CASSVQGPGNTIYF.

This chain uses TRBV18 with TRBJ1-5; tentative D call: TRBD1 (5 bases). There are 14 residues in the CDR3. Germline V gene sequence: CDR1 KGHSH, CDR2 LQKENI. V dropped 3 bases and J dropped 3 bases, with 9 bases sitting between them. Written as DNA, the CDR3 is TGTGCCAGCTCACCCCAGGGTAACAATCAGCCCCAGCATTTT. This gives the protein CASSPQGNNQPQHF.